The sequence of this T cell receptor (beta chain) was determined in a study of OX40 agonist ivuxolimab in advanced cancers. As for the study in general: Intravenous ivuxolimab was administered to patients every 2 weeks at 0.01 to 10 mg/kg.

Trimming at V came to 7 bases and at J to 5 bases, leaving 7 bases not matched to a gene. Germline V gene data show CDR1 as WSHSY and CDR2 as SAAADI. The CDR3 runs to 14 residues. Concerning this clone: Antigen specificity is unknown.

General observations from the study: Not determined was the antigen specificity of the expanded peripheral T cells. CD4+ and CD8+ blood T cells expanded clonally by week 6 at 0.1 to 3.0 mg/kg.

Sequencing used immunoSEQ multiplex PCR; TCRdb keeps in-frame clones, though not all of them. The sample consists of roughly 50,000 clones, 80% of them appearing once. This TCR was recovered from an adult with an advanced solid tumor such as melanoma, head and neck, liver or kidney cancer. The gene calls are TRBV10-2 and TRBJ2-2; TRBD1 matches 7 bases. The material sequenced was CD4+ or CD8+ T cells sorted from blood, taken in a trial of the OX40 agonist ivuxolimab. CDR3 coding DNA: TGCGCCAGCACCCTGACAGGGTTAACCGGGGAGCTGTTTTTT. As protein: CASTLTGLTGELFF.